Shown below are 32 T cell receptor beta chains from a single sample sequenced in a study of Ad26.COV2.S vaccination and SARS-CoV-2 variants (dated by TCRdb to 2020 to 2022). Library creation used the immunoSEQ multiplex PCR assay. TCRdb took over this immuneACCESS table, retaining in-frame rearrangements with V and J assigned. Such tables are incomplete; in checked studies, under half of the missing clones stem from an unresolved V gene, and the remainder is unexplained. The sample table contains 440,000 or so clones; only one count was recorded for less than 95% of them. About 4.1% of the sample belongs to the ten largest clones. What this sample's treatment or condition label stands for: roughly 20 received Ad26.COV2.S at low or high dose, single or two shots; roughly five received placebo; per-sample allocation not given. For vaccine and placebo recipients, the sequenced repertoires came from samples collected on day 63 after the first injection.

The sample here was peripheral blood, taken in a trial of Ad26.COV2.S vaccine versus placebo. These receptors all come from a person between 18 and 65 years old who received the Ad26.COV2.S COVID-19 vaccine or a placebo.

This clone was counted a single time. This chain links TRBV11-2 with TRBJ1-1, with D tentatively TRBD1 (5 bases). Germline V lookup: CDR1 SGHAT, CDR2 FQNNGV. The V and J ends lost 1 base and 10 bases respectively, with 13 bases between them. The CDR3 consists of 13 residues. CDR3 sequence: CASSLGEGVVAFF. CDR3 DNA sequence: TGTGCCAGCAGCTTAGGGGAAGGGGTGGTAGCTTTCTTT.

The chain's CDR3 is CASRAGTEAFF. Written as DNA, the CDR3 is TGTGCCAGCAGGGCAGGGACTGAAGCTTTCTTT. The chain links TRBV25-1 to TRBJ1-1; a weak D match, TRBD1 (5 bases). This CDR3 contains 11 residues. V was trimmed by 6 bases and J by 5 bases, leaving 7 bases between them. The germline V gene encodes CDR1 MGHDK and CDR2 SYGVNS.

This clone was counted a single time. The chain uses TRBV28 and TRBJ1-5; no clear D. CDR3 length: 15 residues. The germline V and J ends were trimmed by 3 bases and 4 bases, with 13 bases remaining between them. Germline V gene sequence: CDR1 MDHEN, CDR2 SYDVKM. CDR3 DNA sequence: TGTGCCAGCAGTTTGTGGGCAGAAACAAATCAGCCCCAGCATTTT. Protein: CASSLWAETNQPQHF.

The chain is built from TRBV7-9 and TRBJ2-5, with D unresolved. Trimming pared 7 bases from V and 1 base from J, leaving 4 bases between. The CDR3 covers 11 residues. Germline V gene sequence: CDR1 SEHNR, CDR2 FQNEAQ (reference sequence). As DNA, the CDR3 is TGTGCCAGCACCAGCCAAGAGACCCAGTACTTC. It yields the protein CASTSQETQYF.

CDR3 sequence: CASSAGTQSADTQYF. The CDR3 DNA follows: TGTGCCAGCAGCGCCGGGACCCAGTCGGCAGATACGCAGTATTTT. This chain uses TRBV27 with TRBJ2-3; D could derive from TRBD1 or TRBD2 (5 bases each). This CDR3 spans 15 amino acids. V shed 6 bases and J shed 4 bases, with 17 bases lying between them. CDR1 and CDR2 (germline): MNHEY, SMNVEV (reference sequence).

A word on this clone: The sample has other DNA sequences that encode this CDR3 too. J is TRBJ2-5 and V is TRBV6-2 or TRBV6-3; D is unclear. The CDR3 has 13 residues. V lost 4 bases to trimming and J lost 0 bases, with 6 bases between them. The germline gives CDR1 MNHEY, CDR2 SVGEGT. CDR3 amino acids: CASSSGNQETQYF. The CDR3 DNA follows: TGTGCCAGCAGTTCCGGAAACCAAGAGACCCAGTACTTC.

This sequence joins TRBV6-6 and TRBJ2-7; 10 bases agree with TRBD1. V dropped 4 bases and J dropped 3; count of bases not matched to a gene: 6. The CDR3 is made up of 15 amino acids. CDR1 is MNHNY and CDR2 is SVGAGI in the germline V gene (reference sequence). CDR3 residues: CASSWIRDRGYEQYF. CDR3 bases: TGTGCCAGCAGTTGGATTCGGGACAGGGGCTACGAGCAGTACTTC.

There are a few counts of this clone. The V gene is TRBV4-2, the J gene TRBJ2-6; D possibly uses TRBD1 or TRBD2 (5 bases each). The germline V and J ends were trimmed by 0 bases and 3 bases, with 9 bases remaining between them. The germline gives CDR1 LGHNA, CDR2 YNFKEQ. CDR3 length: 16 amino acids. The CDR3: CASSQDEGLGANVLTF. DNA for the CDR3: TGTGCCAGCAGCCAAGATGAGGGGCTTGGGGCCAACGTCCTGACTTTC.

The chain employs TRBV6-2 or TRBV6-3 and TRBJ1-1; D remains unclear. The CDR3 sequence is 15 residues long. Germline CDR1 is MNHEY and CDR2 is SVGEGT. With 2 bases removed from V and 0 bases from J, the gap between germline ends came to 10 bases. The chain's CDR3 is CASSYEGIMNTEAFF. Here the CDR3 DNA reads TGTGCCAGCAGTTACGAGGGTATCATGAACACTGAAGCTTTCTTT.

The chain links TRBV6-5 to TRBJ2-7, with 11 bases that match TRBD1. The CDR3 extends over 13 amino acids. In germline, CDR1 is MNHEY, CDR2 SVGAGI. V gave up 8 bases and J gave up 5 bases; unmatched junction bases: 5. CDR3 sequence reads: CASGGQGANEQYF. Here the CDR3 DNA reads TGTGCCAGCGGAGGACAGGGGGCGAACGAGCAGTACTTC.

The CDR3 DNA follows: TGTGCCAGTAGTATTGGCGGTGGGGAGTTCGGTGAGCAGTTCTTC. Translation gives CASSIGGGEFGEQFF. J is TRBJ2-1 and V is TRBV19; D possibly corresponds to TRBD2 (5 bases). Trimming removed 3 bases at V and 9 bases at J, with 18 bases between. Germline assignment: CDR1 LNHDA and CDR2 SQIVND (reference sequence). This CDR3 spans 15 amino acids.

This clone was counted once. The genes are TRBV5-1 and TRBJ2-1, with TRBD2 matching 8 bases. The CDR3 length is 16 residues. Per the germline V gene, CDR1 is SGHRS and CDR2 is YFSETQ. V lost 5 bases to trimming and J lost 8 bases; unmatched junction nucleotides: 15. The CDR3 DNA reads as TGCGCCAGCAGATCGGCGGGAGGAGTTATGAGGGATGAGCAGTTCTTC. Translation: CASRSAGGVMRDEQFF.

V gene TRBV28 combines with J gene TRBJ2-2; no definite D call. Trimming removed 7 bases from V and 4 bases from J, with 22 bases in between. The V gene's germline CDR1 is MDHEN and CDR2 SYDVKM. The CDR3 loop spans 17 amino acids. The DNA for the CDR3 is TGTGCCAGCACCCCCCACGACCTTACTGGAAGCACCGGGGAGCTGTTTTTT. Its translation is CASTPHDLTGSTGELFF.

The CDR3 sequence: CASRRAGTSGEQFF. The CDR3 coding sequence is TGTGCCAGCAGACGGGCCGGGACTAGCGGTGAGCAGTTCTTC. The V call is TRBV7-9, the J call TRBJ2-1, with TRBD2 matching over 11 bases. J lost 9 bases, V lost 6 bases, and 7 bases had no gene match. Germline CDR1 and CDR2: SEHNR and FQNEAQ (reference sequence). The CDR3 totals 14 residues.

CDR3 nucleotides: TGTGCCTGGAGTTCAACCCCGGGACAGGAATCCTACGAGCAGTACTTC. Its protein is CAWSSTPGQESYEQYF. J is TRBJ2-7 and V is TRBV30; 8 bases map to TRBD1. CDR3 length: 16 amino acids. Germline-derived CDR1 and CDR2 are GTSNPN and SVGIG (reference sequence). V was pared by 2 bases and J by 1 base, with 10 bases of the junction left unmatched. The full variable domain, its missing parts supplied by reference TRBV30 and TRBJ2-7, is SQTIHQWPATLVQPVGSPLSLECTVEGTSNPNLYWYRQAAGRGLQLLFYSVGIGQISSEVPQNLSASRPQDRQFILSSKKLLLSDSGFYLCAWSSTPGQESYEQYFGPGTRLTVT.

The chain joins TRBV6-4 to TRBJ1-6; D not resolved. V was pared by 3 bases and J by 5 bases, with 5 bases between. CDR1 and CDR2 from the germline V gene are MRHNA and SNTAGT. The CDR3 sequence is 13 residues long. CDR3 in amino acids: CASSEENNSPLHF. CDR3 in DNA: TGTGCCAGCAGTGAAGAAAATAATTCACCCCTCCACTTT.

The table lists this clone with many counts. This sample includes further DNA sequences coding for the same CDR3. J is TRBJ1-5 and V is TRBV19, with D perhaps matching TRBD1 (6 bases). Germline V CDR1 and CDR2: LNHDA, SQIVND (reference sequence). The CDR3 consists of 14 residues. Trimming removed 3 bases from V and 1 base from J, with 7 bases in between. The CDR3 sequence: CASSITGSNQPQHF. The CDR3 DNA sequence: TGTGCCAGTAGTATCACAGGGAGCAATCAGCCCCAGCATTTT.

The chain uses TRBV19 and TRBJ1-2; TRBD1 aligns across 9 bases. Germline lookup yields CDR1 LNHDA and CDR2 SQIVND (reference sequence). V lost 4 bases and J lost 5; bases outside the gene matches: 2. The CDR3 extends over 13 amino acids. The CDR3 DNA reads as TGTGCCAGTAGTACCGGGACAGGGTATGGCTACACCTTC. This codes for CASSTGTGYGYTF.

The chain has TRBV6-5 and TRBJ1-2; D is perhaps TRBD1 (5 bases). Germline assignment: CDR1 MNHEY and CDR2 SVGAGI. The CDR3 has 13 residues. Trimming took 6 bases from V and 1 from J, leaving 9 bases between them. The CDR3, as DNA: TGTGCCAGCAGGGCTCAGGGTAACTATGGCTACACCTTC. Translating gives CASRAQGNYGYTF.

V and J are TRBV5-1 and TRBJ1-1; D is unresolved. Deletions cut 1 base from V and 1 base from J, with 5 bases between. This CDR3 contains 13 residues. The V gene's germline CDR1 is SGHRS and CDR2 YFSETQ. This CDR3 reads CASSLSENTEAFF. CDR3 sequence (DNA): TGCGCCAGCAGCTTGTCTGAGAACACTGAAGCTTTCTTT.

This clone has only a few counts. The genes are TRBV2 and TRBJ1-1, with D possibly matching TRBD1 (6 bases). CDR3 length: 13 residues. V was pared by 4 bases and J by 0 bases, with 6 bases between. Per germline, CDR1 SNHLY and CDR2 FYNNEI. The CDR3 region has the DNA TGTGCCAGCAGTGGACAGGTGAACACTGAAGCTTTCTTT. As protein: CASSGQVNTEAFF.

The chain is built from TRBV19 and TRBJ2-7; D is possibly TRBD2 (6 bases). The CDR3 is made up of 15 amino acids. Deletions cut 4 bases from V and 4 bases from J, with 17 bases between. Per the germline V gene, CDR1 is LNHDA and CDR2 is SQIVND (reference sequence). The CDR3 is CASSTLGGFGYEQYF. The CDR3 region has the DNA TGTGCCAGTAGTACCCTCGGGGGTTTTGGGTACGAGCAGTACTTC. Full variable domain (outside the CDR3, taken from reference TRBV19 and TRBJ2-7): DGGITQSPKYLFRKEGQNVTLSCEQNLNHDAMYWYRQDPGQGLRLIYYSQIVNDFQKGDIAEGYSVSREKKESFPLTVTSAQKNPTAFYLCASSTLGGFGYEQYFGPGTRLTVT.

The sample holds a few counts of this clone. In DNA form, the CDR3 reads TGTGCCAGCAGTCCGCGGACAGGGAGTCACGAGCAGTACTTC. It specifies CASSPRTGSHEQYF. The chain couples TRBV6-5 to TRBJ2-7; TRBD1 matches at 8 bases. Germline V gene data show CDR1 as MNHEY and CDR2 as SVGAGI. The CDR3 totals 14 residues. J was trimmed by 5 bases and V by 5 bases; bases with no gene match: 8.

The chain couples TRBV7-2 to TRBJ2-2; D remains ambiguous. The germline V gene has CDR1 SGHTA and CDR2 FQGNSA. The CDR3 has 16 residues. Trimming stripped 3 bases from V and 1 base from J, with 12 bases between. CDR3 loop: CASSFDVGRNTGELFF. DNA of the CDR3: TGTGCCAGCAGCTTCGACGTGGGCAGGAACACCGGGGAGCTGTTTTTT.

By share, this clone counts as medium-sized. The chain links TRBV27 to TRBJ1-3; no definite D call. V lost 2 bases, J lost 0 bases, and 11 bases lay in between. Germline lookup yields CDR1 MNHEY and CDR2 SMNVEV (reference sequence). The length of the CDR3 is 16 residues. This chain's CDR3 is CASSLKGSHSGNTIYF. The CDR3, as DNA: TGTGCCAGCAGTTTAAAGGGCAGCCACTCTGGAAACACCATATATTTT.

V and J are TRBV27 and TRBJ1-1; D call uncertain. The germline V and J ends were trimmed by 3 bases and 1 base, with 6 bases remaining between them. The CDR3 runs 13 residues. CDR1 and CDR2 from the germline V gene are MNHEY and SMNVEV (reference sequence). In DNA, the CDR3 is TGTGCCAGCAGTTTTAAGGGGAACACTGAAGCTTTCTTT. This sequence encodes CASSFKGNTEAFF.

J is TRBJ2-7 and V is TRBV13, with D possibly matching TRBD2 (5 bases). There are 14 residues in the CDR3. Looked up from germline, CDR1 is PRHDT and CDR2 is FYEKMQ (reference sequence). V shed 5 bases and J shed 5 bases, with 16 bases lying between them. The CDR3 here is CASSTAGETHEQYF. CDR3 DNA: TGTGCCAGCAGCACCGCCGGGGAAACCCACGAGCAGTACTTC.

The chain is built from TRBV6-2 or TRBV6-3 and TRBJ2-1, with TRBD2 matching over 13 bases. J gave up 8 bases and V 2 bases, and 6 bases lay outside the gene matches. The CDR3 runs 16 residues. The germline V gene encodes CDR1 MNHEY and CDR2 SVGEGT. DNA for the CDR3: TGTGCCAGCAGTTACACCCCCACTAGCGGGAGGGATGAGCAGTTCTTC. This gives the protein CASSYTPTSGRDEQFF.

In its sample, this clone was seen once. CDR3 nucleotide sequence: TGTGCCAGCAGCTTGGTAGCGGGAGCTTTCAATGAGCAGTTCTTC. Translating it yields CASSLVAGAFNEQFF. The V call is TRBV5-5, the J call TRBJ2-1; TRBD2 aligns across 9 bases. The CDR3 has 15 amino acids. CDR1 is SGHKS, CDR2 YYEKEE, per germline (reference sequence). V shed 0 bases, J shed 6 bases, and the junction held 4 bases outside the gene matches.

The rearrangement links TRBV7-2 to TRBJ1-6; possible D gene TRBD1, 5 bases. CDR1 and CDR2 (germline): SGHTA, FQGNSA. V was cut by 3 bases and J by 6 bases, with 12 bases left in between. There are 15 residues in the CDR3. The CDR3 DNA sequence: TGTGCCAGCAGCTTTGCAGGGAACCCTAATTCACCCCTCCACTTT. Translated: CASSFAGNPNSPLHF.

The J gene is TRBJ2-7, the V gene TRBV27, with 9 bases lining up with TRBD2. V shed 5 bases and J 3 bases; nucleotides not matched to a gene: 5. Looked up from germline, CDR1 is MNHEY and CDR2 is SMNVEV (reference sequence). The CDR3 is 14 amino acids. CDR3 sequence: CASSLTSGNYEQYF. Written as DNA, the CDR3 is TGTGCCAGCAGTCTGACTAGCGGAAACTACGAGCAGTACTTC.

V gene TRBV14 combines with J gene TRBJ1-1; D not resolved. V was shortened by 0 bases and J by 4 bases, with 6 bases between the two germline ends. CDR3 length equals 13 residues. Germline V gene sequence: CDR1 SGHDN, CDR2 FVKESK. Here the CDR3 reads CASSQEEATEAFF. The CDR3 coding sequence is TGTGCCAGCAGCCAAGAGGAGGCCACTGAAGCTTTCTTT.